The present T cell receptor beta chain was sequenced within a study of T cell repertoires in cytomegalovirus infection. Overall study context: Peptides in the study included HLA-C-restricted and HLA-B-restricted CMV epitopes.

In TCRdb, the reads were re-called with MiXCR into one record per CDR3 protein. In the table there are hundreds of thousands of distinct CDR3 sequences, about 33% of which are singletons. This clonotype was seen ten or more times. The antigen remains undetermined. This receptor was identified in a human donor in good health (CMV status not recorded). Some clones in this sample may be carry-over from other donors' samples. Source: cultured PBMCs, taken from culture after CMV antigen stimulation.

The CDR3 sequence: CASSFGAPSTDTQYF. The CDR3 DNA reads as TGTGCCAGCAGTTTCGGCGCTCCTAGCACAGATACGCAGTATTTT. The V gene is TRBV28, the J gene TRBJ2-3; D gene unclear. In germline, CDR1 is MDHEN, CDR2 SYDVKM. The CDR3 runs 15 residues. V was clipped by 3 bases and J by 0 bases, with 10 bases between them.